This TCR beta chain was identified in a study of TIL therapy for anti-PD-1-resistant metastatic lung cancer. The overall study: Median patient age was about 55, ranging roughly 38-85 years. Tumors carried a median roughly 1.5 non-synonymous mutations per megabase.

The germline CDR1 and CDR2 sequences are KGHSH and LQKENI. The CDR3 has 13 residues. Trimming took 6 bases from V and 2 from J, leaving 11 bases between them. This clone was observed a handful of times. The immunoSEQ assay was v3. The data were produced by immunoSEQ multiplex PCR, yet TCRdb's version contains in-frame clones alone and is incomplete. The table records nearly 60,000 clones, about 73% of them present only once. The time point was: pre-treatment sample, taken before nivolumab and TIL therapy. Stage 4 NSCLC adults joined between late 2017 and January 2020. This chain connects TRBV18 to TRBJ2-7; the D is unclear. The clonotype comes from a person aged 25 to 80 with non-small cell lung cancer. This specimen consisted of blood, obtained at baseline. In DNA, the CDR3 is TGTGCCAGCTCCCCGGCAGTAGCCTACGAGCAGTACTTC. Amino acids: CASSPAVAYEQYF.